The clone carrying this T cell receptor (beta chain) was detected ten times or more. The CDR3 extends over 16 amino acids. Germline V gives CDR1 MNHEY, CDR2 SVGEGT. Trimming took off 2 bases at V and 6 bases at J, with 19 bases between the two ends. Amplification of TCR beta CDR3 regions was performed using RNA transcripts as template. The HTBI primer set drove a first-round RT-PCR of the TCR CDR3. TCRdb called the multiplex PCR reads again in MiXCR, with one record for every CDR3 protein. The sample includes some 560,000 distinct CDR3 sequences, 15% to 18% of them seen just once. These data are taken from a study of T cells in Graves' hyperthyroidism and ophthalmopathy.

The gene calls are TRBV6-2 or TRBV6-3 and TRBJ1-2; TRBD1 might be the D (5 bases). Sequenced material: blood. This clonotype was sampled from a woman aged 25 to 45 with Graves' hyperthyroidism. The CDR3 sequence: CASSYSRQGVKDGYTF. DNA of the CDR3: TGTGCCAGCAGTTACAGCCGGCAGGGAGTAAAGGATGGCTACACCTTC.